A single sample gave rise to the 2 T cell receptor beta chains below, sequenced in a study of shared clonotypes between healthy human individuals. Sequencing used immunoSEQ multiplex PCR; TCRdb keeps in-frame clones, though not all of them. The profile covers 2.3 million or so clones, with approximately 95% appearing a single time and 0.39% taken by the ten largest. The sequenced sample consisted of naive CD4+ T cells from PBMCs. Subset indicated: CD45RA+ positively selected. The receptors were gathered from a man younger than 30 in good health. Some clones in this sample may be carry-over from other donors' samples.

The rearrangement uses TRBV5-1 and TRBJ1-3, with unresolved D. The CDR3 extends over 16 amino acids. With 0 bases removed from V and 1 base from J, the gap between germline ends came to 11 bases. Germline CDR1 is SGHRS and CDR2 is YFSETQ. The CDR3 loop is CASSLVPTGSGNTIYF. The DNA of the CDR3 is TGCGCCAGCAGCTTGGTGCCAACCGGGTCTGGAAACACCATATATTTT.

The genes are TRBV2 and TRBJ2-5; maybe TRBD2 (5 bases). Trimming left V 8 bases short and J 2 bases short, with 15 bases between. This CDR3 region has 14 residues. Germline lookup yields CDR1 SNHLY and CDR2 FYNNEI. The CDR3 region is CASWKQSGQETQYF. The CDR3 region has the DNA TGTGCCAGCTGGAAGCAGTCGGGGCAAGAGACCCAGTACTTC.